What follows are 13 T cell receptor beta chains derived from one specimen sequenced in a study of cytomegalovirus exposure and HLA in healthy donors. Sequencing was performed with immunoSEQ multiplex PCR; in TCRdb, only in-frame clones are kept and a portion is missing. The table shows 120,000 to 150,000 clones, with roughly 86% occurring only once. Sample: PBMCs. Source of these receptors: a man aged 18 to 30 in good health and CMV-seropositive.

This chain connects TRBV7-8 to TRBJ2-5; 8 nucleotides match TRBD2. CDR1 is SGHVS, CDR2 FQNEAQ, per germline. The J segment lost 5 bases and the V segment lost 5 bases, leaving 4 bases of the junction unmatched. This CDR3 has 13 amino acids. CDR3 sequence (DNA): TGTGCCAGCAGCCGGACTAGCAGGGAGACCCAGTACTTC. This gives the protein CASSRTSRETQYF.

The gene calls are TRBV6-1 and TRBJ1-1; 7 bases map to TRBD1. CDR3 length: 12 residues. J was trimmed by 11 bases and V by 6 bases; bases with no gene match: 9. CDR1 and CDR2 from the germline V gene are MNHNS and SASEGT. CDR3 protein: CASSQPQGRAFF. CDR3 in DNA: TGTGCCAGCAGCCAACCACAGGGGAGGGCTTTCTTT.

This clone was detected only a few times. This rearrangement joins TRBV7-2 to TRBJ2-7; 7 nucleotides agree with TRBD1. The germline CDR1 and CDR2 sequences are SGHTA and FQGNSA. The CDR3 is made up of 15 amino acids. After removal of 6 bases from V and 3 bases from J, the junction contained 11 bases not matched to a gene. In nucleotides, the CDR3 is TGTGCCAGCAGTTCCCGGGGACAGAGATTCTACGAGCAGTACTTC. It yields the protein CASSSRGQRFYEQYF.

The chain combines TRBV6-6 with TRBJ1-4; D gene ambiguous. Germline CDR1 and CDR2: MNHNY and SVGAGI (reference sequence). With 3 bases removed from V and 8 bases from J, the gap between germline ends came to 16 bases. The CDR3 has 15 residues. CDR3 region: CASSYGPGRREKLFF. CDR3 nucleotide sequence: TGTGCCAGCAGTTATGGTCCGGGAAGAAGGGAAAAACTGTTTTTT.

This clone was recorded a few times. The chain joins TRBV11-2 to TRBJ1-6, with 7 bases aligning to TRBD1. The CDR3 spans 13 residues. Germline trimming cut 5 bases from V and 9 bases from J; bases unmatched to any gene: 4. Germline V CDR1 and CDR2: SGHAT, FQNNGV. The CDR3: CASSQGESSPLHF. The CDR3 region has the DNA TGTGCCAGCAGCCAGGGGGAGAGTTCACCCCTCCACTTT.

V is TRBV2 and J is TRBJ2-7, with D perhaps TRBD2 (5 bases). Germline V gene sequence: CDR1 SNHLY, CDR2 FYNNEI. This CDR3 is built from 14 residues. Trimming cost V 3 bases and J 2 bases, with 11 bases left between them. Here the CDR3 DNA reads TGTGCCAGCAGTGAGGGCGGGCCGCCCTACGAGCAGTACTTC. Translated, it gives CASSEGGPPYEQYF.

The rearrangement joins TRBV6-5 to TRBJ1-3; D is ambiguous. V lost 7 bases, J lost 4 bases, and 5 bases lay in between. CDR1 and CDR2 (germline): MNHEY, SVGAGI. The CDR3 loop spans 11 amino acids. CDR3 in amino acids: CASIKGNTIYF. The CDR3 region has the DNA TGTGCCAGCATAAAAGGAAACACCATATATTTT.

V usage is TRBV10-3 and J usage is TRBJ1-1, with D possibly being TRBD1 (6 bases). Trimming stripped 5 bases from V and 7 bases from J, with 20 bases between. The CDR3 runs to 15 residues. Germline CDR1 ENHRY, CDR2 SYGVKD. DNA for the CDR3: TGTGCCATCAGTCGGGAGGGGGGGCCCTCGGGTGAAGCTTTCTTT. Its protein product is CAISREGGPSGEAFF.

This chain uses TRBV6-5 with TRBJ2-7, with D possibly being TRBD1 (6 bases). This CDR3 is built from 15 residues. Germline V gene sequence: CDR1 MNHEY, CDR2 SVGAGI. V lost 8 bases and J 3 bases, leaving 20 bases between the germline ends. CDR3 bases: TGTGCCAGCGGTTCTAGACAGGAGGCCTACTACGAGCAGTACTTC. Its translation: CASGSRQEAYYEQYF.

This chain joins TRBV19 and TRBJ1-2; no reliable D call. Germline assignment: CDR1 LNHDA and CDR2 SQIVND (reference sequence). This CDR3 comprises 13 residues. V was shortened by 0 bases and J by 11 bases, with 13 bases between the two germline ends. The CDR3 sequence: CASSIDEGSGYTF. The CDR3 DNA reads as TGTGCCAGTAGTATAGATGAGGGAAGTGGATACACCTTC.

V gene TRBV10-2 combines with J gene TRBJ1-2; D call uncertain. Germline lookup yields CDR1 WSHSY and CDR2 SAAADI. The CDR3 spans 15 residues. The V and J ends lost 4 bases and 4 bases respectively, with 16 bases between them. The CDR3 coding sequence is TGCGCCAGCAGTGTGATGGCGGCGGGTCCCTATGGCTACACCTTC. Translated, it gives CASSVMAAGPYGYTF.

This CDR3 is CASSLADSSGYNEQFF. The CDR3 region has the DNA TGTGCCAGCAGCTTGGCCGATTCTAGCGGTTACAATGAGCAGTTCTTC. The chain combines TRBV5-4 with TRBJ2-1; 7 bases fit TRBD2. V dropped 0 bases and J dropped 4; count of bases not matched to a gene: 7. In germline, CDR1 is SGHNT, CDR2 YYREEE (reference sequence). This CDR3 is built from 16 residues.

The V gene is TRBV19, the J gene TRBJ2-7; tentatively, D is TRBD2 (6 bases). The length of the CDR3 is 15 residues. The germline V gene encodes CDR1 LNHDA and CDR2 SQIVND (reference sequence). V was trimmed by 3 bases and J by 1 base, leaving 13 bases between them. CDR3 region: CASSIPGTPSYEQYF. The CDR3 bases are TGTGCCAGTAGTATCCCCGGGACTCCTTCCTACGAGCAGTACTTC.